The 23 T cell receptor beta chains below were found in one sample sequenced in a study of cytomegalovirus exposure and HLA in healthy donors. The PCR contained 60 Vbeta and 13 Jbeta primers. TCRdb's table, derived via immunoSEQ multiplex PCR, lists solely in-frame clones and lacks some. Its table records 150,000 or so clones. Sequencing used PBMCs. The receptor source for this set is a woman aged 45-65 years in good health and CMV-seronegative.

The chain recombines TRBV6-6 with TRBJ1-2; a weak D match, TRBD1 (6 bases). Per germline, CDR1 MNHNY and CDR2 SVGAGI (reference sequence). Trimming cost V 0 bases and J 8 bases, with 16 bases left between them. The CDR3 consists of 15 residues. Here the CDR3 reads CASSYSSGTLEGYTF. The CDR3 DNA sequence: TGTGCCAGCAGTTACTCCTCCGGGACATTGGAGGGCTACACCTTC.

This chain links TRBV4-1 with TRBJ1-1; 11 nucleotides line up with TRBD1. Germline assignment: CDR1 MGHRA and CDR2 YSYEKL. V was pared by 6 bases and J by 4 bases, with 4 bases of the junction left unmatched. The CDR3 is 14 amino acids. The CDR3, as DNA: TGCGCCAGCAGTCCTGGGACAGGGGGCACTGAAGCTTTCTTT. It translates to CASSPGTGGTEAFF.

V gene TRBV28 combines with J gene TRBJ2-7, with D tentatively TRBD1 (5 bases). With 5 bases removed from V and 6 bases from J, the gap between germline ends came to 17 bases. Germline V CDR1 and CDR2: MDHEN, SYDVKM. This CDR3 is 14 amino acids long. For the CDR3, the DNA is TGTGCCAGCAGTCTACAGGCTAAATTAAGCGAGCAGTACTTC. Its translation: CASSLQAKLSEQYF.

The chain couples TRBV11-2 to TRBJ1-1; 8 positions match TRBD1. The trim removed 0 bases at V and 3 bases at J, leaving 3 bases unmatched. The germline gives CDR1 SGHAT, CDR2 FQNNGV. This CDR3 is 15 amino acids long. CDR3 DNA: TGTGCCAGCAGCTTAGAGGGGACAGGATACACTGAAGCTTTCTTT. Translated: CASSLEGTGYTEAFF.

The rearrangement links TRBV6-4 to TRBJ2-1; D is ambiguous. The CDR3 loop spans 14 amino acids. Germline V gene sequence: CDR1 MRHNA, CDR2 SNTAGT. The germline V and J ends were trimmed by 0 bases and 8 bases, with 11 bases remaining between them. The chain's CDR3 is CASSDSLDVHEQFF. The DNA for the CDR3 is TGTGCCAGCAGTGACTCTTTAGATGTCCATGAGCAGTTCTTC.

Of note for this clone: This sample includes further DNA sequences coding for the same CDR3. This sequence joins TRBV30 and TRBJ1-5, with a weak D call TRBD1 (5 bases). The ends were cut back, 3 bases at V and 1 base at J, with 7 bases in the middle. The length of the CDR3 is 13 residues. The V gene's germline CDR1 is GTSNPN and CDR2 SVGIG (reference sequence). DNA for the CDR3: TGTGCCTGGAGCGGGGGAAGCAATCAGCCCCAGCATTTT. Translating it yields CAWSGGSNQPQHF.

The rearrangement uses TRBV28 and TRBJ2-6; D call uncertain. CDR1 is MDHEN, CDR2 SYDVKM, per germline. The CDR3 is 15 residues long. The V end lost 5 bases, the J end lost 0 bases, and 8 bases lay between the germline ends. CDR3 protein: CASSEVGSGANVLTF. The CDR3 DNA follows: TGTGCCAGCAGTGAAGTCGGCTCTGGGGCCAACGTCCTGACTTTC.

V gene TRBV28 combines with J gene TRBJ1-4; 9 bases map to TRBD1. This CDR3 has 15 amino acids. Germline lookup yields CDR1 MDHEN and CDR2 SYDVKM. V dropped 5 bases and J dropped 3; count of bases not matched to a gene: 4. CDR3: CASSTDRGSNEKLFF. CDR3 nucleotides: TGTGCCAGCAGTACGGACAGGGGTTCTAATGAAAAACTGTTTTTT.

This rearrangement joins TRBV13 to TRBJ2-3, with 8 bases matching TRBD1. After removal of 4 bases from V and 2 bases from J, the junction contained 5 bases not matched to a gene. Looked up from germline, CDR1 is PRHDT and CDR2 is FYEKMQ (reference sequence). The CDR3 totals 15 residues. CDR3 DNA sequence: TGTGCCAGCAGCTCGACGACAGGGGTCACAGATACGCAGTATTTT. Translated, it gives CASSSTTGVTDTQYF.

The chain is built from TRBV6-5 and TRBJ2-5, with D possibly being TRBD2 (6 bases). This CDR3 is 15 amino acids long. V lost 2 bases, J lost 4 bases, and 14 bases lay in between. Germline V gene data show CDR1 as MNHEY and CDR2 as SVGAGI. The DNA of the CDR3 is TGTGCCAGCAGTTACAGGAGGGGCGCGGGAGAGACCCAGTACTTC. Encoded protein: CASSYRRGAGETQYF.

The J gene is TRBJ2-2, the V gene TRBV30; perhaps TRBD1 as D (6 bases). This CDR3 has 16 amino acids. Trimming took 2 bases from V and 5 from J, leaving 18 bases between them. Germline CDR1 reads GTSNPN; CDR2 reads SVGIG (reference sequence). DNA for the CDR3: TGTGCCTGGAGTAGACAGGACCGGGCCGATACCGGGGAGCTGTTTTTT. Translating gives CAWSRQDRADTGELFF.

The chain joins TRBV27 to TRBJ2-3; 10 nucleotides match TRBD2. This CDR3 spans 16 amino acids. The germline gives CDR1 MNHEY, CDR2 SMNVEV (reference sequence). With V trimmed by 5 bases and J by 1 base, 6 bases remained unmatched. The CDR3, as DNA: TGTGCCAGCAGTCTCGTAGCGGGGGGCGGCACAGATACGCAGTATTTT. As protein: CASSLVAGGGTDTQYF.

The genes are TRBV4-3 and TRBJ2-3; TRBD2 matches 8 bases. This CDR3 has 17 residues. V was pared by 0 bases and J by 2 bases, with 7 bases of the junction left unmatched. The V gene's germline CDR1 is LGHNA and CDR2 YSLEER. CDR3 loop: CASSQDPAGVDTDTQYF. The CDR3 DNA reads TGCGCCAGCAGCCAAGACCCAGCGGGAGTCGACACAGATACGCAGTATTTT.

Note on this clone: Other DNA sequences from this sample encode an identical CDR3 as well. The chain is built from TRBV5-1 and TRBJ1-4, with 10 positions matching TRBD1. Germline CDR1 reads SGHRS; CDR2 reads YFSETQ. V shed 3 bases, J shed 6 bases, and the junction held 5 bases outside the gene matches. The CDR3 sequence is 15 residues long. CDR3 in amino acids: CASSSQGTGDEKLFF. CDR3 bases: TGCGCCAGCAGCTCCCAGGGGACAGGGGATGAAAAACTGTTTTTT.

This chain connects TRBV29-1 to TRBJ1-2, with a weak D call TRBD1 (5 bases). Germline V CDR1 and CDR2: SQVTM, ANQGSEA. CDR3 length: 12 amino acids. V was cut by 2 bases and J by 12 bases, with 16 bases left in between. CDR3 DNA sequence: TGCAGCGTTGAAAGGGGTGGGCGAGTGAACACCTTC. Residues: CSVERGGRVNTF. Drawing the rest from reference TRBV29-1 and TRBJ1-2, the complete variable domain is SAVISQKPSRDICQRGTSLTIQCQVDSQVTMMFWYRQQPGQSLTLIATANQGSEATYESGFVIDKFPISRPNLTFSTLTVSNMSPEDSSIYLCSVERGGRVNTFGSGTRLTVV.

The rearrangement links TRBV13 to TRBJ2-3, with TRBD2 identical over 12 bases. With 5 bases clipped from V and 3 bases from J, the junction kept 6 bases outside the gene matches. Germline V CDR1 and CDR2: PRHDT, FYEKMQ (reference sequence). CDR3 size: 16 residues. CDR3 bases: TGTGCCAGCAGCCCAAGACTAGCGGGAGTAACAGATACGCAGTATTTT. Translation gives CASSPRLAGVTDTQYF. The variable domain in full, completed from reference TRBV13 and TRBJ2-3, reads AAGVIQSPRHLIKEKRETATLKCYPIPRHDTVYWYQQGPGQDPQFLISFYEKMQSDKGSIPDRFSAQQFSDYHSELNMSSLELGDSALYFCASSPRLAGVTDTQYFGPGTRLTVL.

The V gene is TRBV5-1, the J gene TRBJ1-2; 11 bases line up with TRBD1. This CDR3 comprises 15 residues. Per the germline V gene, CDR1 is SGHRS and CDR2 is YFSETQ. With 2 bases clipped from V and 6 bases from J, the junction kept 6 bases outside the gene matches. The CDR3 DNA reads TGCGCCAGCAGCTTCCTTGGGGGACAGGGGGATGGCTACACCTTC. It specifies CASSFLGGQGDGYTF.

The gene calls are TRBV11-2 and TRBJ1-6; D is perhaps TRBD1 (6 bases). Germline V gene sequence: CDR1 SGHAT, CDR2 FQNNGV. Trimming removed 1 base at V and 8 bases at J, with 9 bases between. The CDR3 contains 14 residues. DNA of the CDR3: TGTGCCAGCAGCTTAGGCAGGGGTGATTCACCCCTCCACTTT. This translates into CASSLGRGDSPLHF.

This rearrangement joins TRBV19 to TRBJ1-5; 8 bases are a match to TRBD1. The CDR3 runs to 13 residues. The J segment lost 4 bases and the V segment lost 6 bases, leaving 2 bases of the junction unmatched. Germline assignment: CDR1 LNHDA and CDR2 SQIVND (reference sequence). CDR3 sequence: CASRDRANQPQHF. The CDR3 DNA reads as TGTGCCAGTAGGGACAGGGCAAATCAGCCCCAGCATTTT. Supplemented by reference TRBV19 and TRBJ1-5, the full variable domain reads DGGITQSPKYLFRKEGQNVTLSCEQNLNHDAMYWYRQDPGQGLRLIYYSQIVNDFQKGDIAEGYSVSREKKESFPLTVTSAQKNPTAFYLCASRDRANQPQHFGDGTRLSIL.

The rearrangement links TRBV6-1 to TRBJ1-2, with D tentatively TRBD1 (5 bases). The CDR3 sequence is 13 residues long. Germline CDR1 and CDR2: MNHNS and SASEGT. Trimming removed 7 bases from V and 2 bases from J, with 11 bases in between. The DNA for the CDR3 is TGTGCCAGCAAGAAAGACAGAAACTATGGCTACACCTTC. It yields the protein CASKKDRNYGYTF.

The chain joins TRBV9 to TRBJ2-2; 9 nucleotides align to TRBD1. V gave up 1 base and J gave up 4 bases; unmatched junction bases: 2. CDR3 size: 15 residues. CDR1 is SGDLS and CDR2 is YYNGEE in the germline V gene. The CDR3 bases are TGTGCCAGCAGCGTACTACAGGGGGCCACCGGGGAGCTGTTTTTT. Residues: CASSVLQGATGELFF.

The V gene is TRBV5-1, the J gene TRBJ1-4; a possible D gene is TRBD1 (6 bases). The CDR3 is 14 residues long. Trimming took 4 bases from V and 8 from J, leaving 15 bases between them. Germline V gene data show CDR1 as SGHRS and CDR2 as YFSETQ. The CDR3, as DNA: TGCGCCAGCAGCATACAGGGTCGGGGCGAAAAACTGTTTTTT. It codes for CASSIQGRGEKLFF.

For this clone: In this CDR3 the conserved last residue, phenylalanine or tryptophan, is missing, so a read error is likely. The J gene is TRBJ1-2, the V gene TRBV6-4; 10 bases line up with TRBD1. V lost 9 bases, J lost 6 bases, and 4 bases stayed unmatched. The germline V gene has CDR1 MRHNA and CDR2 SNTAGT. This CDR3 comprises 12 residues. The CDR3 DNA follows: TGTGCCAGGGAAGGGACAGGGGATGGCTACACCCTC. The encoded protein is CAREGTGDGYTL.